This TCR beta chain was documented in a study of technical replicates of blood from a few donors. Produced via immunoSEQ multiplex PCR; TCRdb's table is partial and in-frame only. The sample yields about 84,000 clones, 95% to 98% seen once. V lost 1 base to trimming and J lost 0 bases; unmatched junction nucleotides: 1. The germline V gene has CDR1 SGHNT and CDR2 YENEEA. This CDR3 has 15 residues. This clone was detected once. This chain uses TRBV11-3 with TRBJ2-7; 9 nucleotides match TRBD2. This TCR derives from a human donor in good health. Material for sequencing was T cells isolated from PBMCs. CDR3 bases: TGTGCCAGCAGCTTAGCACTAGCGGGCTCCTACGAGCAGTACTTC. Translated: CASSLALAGSYEQYF.